Presented here are 25 T cell receptor beta chains from one specimen sequenced in a study of T cells expressing NK-cell markers. With the 5' RACE reads reprocessed, TCRdb shows one record per CDR3 protein and no DNA. In total, the table holds approximately 460,000 distinct CDR3 sequences. The sample comprised blood T cells: a sorted CD56 or NKG2C T cell subset, CD4+ or CD8+ T cells, or bulk PBMC T cells (not recorded which). All receptors come from a woman between 18 and 70 years old in good health.

This sequence joins TRBV11-2 and TRBJ2-3; TCRdb picks TRBD1, but there is no DNA to check that call. The CDR3 sequence is 16 residues long. Germline CDR1 SGHAT, CDR2 FQNNGV. The CDR3 loop is CASSPWRGLGTDTQYF.

The chain is built from TRBV11-2 and TRBJ2-2. This CDR3 comprises 15 residues. The germline gives CDR1 SGHAT, CDR2 FQNNGV. The CDR3 reads CASSLGALNTGELFF.

The gene calls are TRBV9 and TRBJ2-7; the D gene TCRdb calls, TRBD2, cannot be checked with no DNA. Germline V gene sequence: CDR1 SGDLS, CDR2 YYNGEE. This CDR3 has 14 residues. CDR3 sequence: CASSVLAEGNEQYF.

This chain links TRBV4-1 with TRBJ2-2; TCRdb outputs TRBD1, but without DNA this stays unchecked. The CDR3 has 16 residues. Germline V CDR1 and CDR2: MGHRA, YSYEKL. This CDR3 is CASSLGTGFNTGELFF.

This sequence joins TRBV29-1 and TRBJ2-5. This CDR3 spans 12 amino acids. In germline, CDR1 is SQVTM, CDR2 ANQGSEA. CDR3 region: CSVVSGVETQYF.

The rearrangement joins TRBV7-3 to TRBJ2-2. CDR3 length: 15 amino acids. Germline lookup yields CDR1 SGHTA and CDR2 FQGTGA. CDR3 region: CASSLMGTNTGELFF.

This chain joins TRBV7-2 and TRBJ2-2; absent DNA, TCRdb's TRBD2 call cannot be checked. Germline V gene data show CDR1 as SGHTA and CDR2 as FQGNSA. The length of the CDR3 is 15 residues. The CDR3 spells CASSLGGTPTGELFF.

V usage is TRBV7-2 and J usage is TRBJ1-1. The CDR3 length is 13 residues. CDR1 and CDR2 from the germline V gene are SGHTA and FQGNSA. CDR3: CASSLRGDTEAFF.

The rearrangement joins TRBV12-3 or TRBV12-4 to TRBJ1-3; TCRdb designates TRBD1, a call that cannot be tested without DNA. This CDR3 has 16 residues. Here the CDR3 reads CASSGTWGPSGNTIYF.

V is TRBV12-3 or TRBV12-4 and J is TRBJ2-2; the TRBD1 assignment by TCRdb is unverifiable without DNA. This CDR3 contains 15 residues. Here the CDR3 reads CASRPPAGASGELFF.

This chain uses TRBV20-1 with TRBJ2-4; TCRdb's D call of TRBD2 is untestable without DNA. The CDR3 loop spans 16 amino acids. Germline CDR1 and CDR2: DFQATT and SNEGSKA (reference sequence). This CDR3 is CSAKGLAVLAKNIQYF.

The J gene is TRBJ2-2, the V gene TRBV29-1; the D call from TCRdb, TRBD2, cannot be confirmed without DNA. Germline CDR1 SQVTM, CDR2 ANQGSEA. The CDR3 runs to 15 residues. CDR3 residues: CSVGPLAGATGELFF.

V and J are TRBV20-1 and TRBJ2-3; with no DNA, the TCRdb D assignment of TRBD2 cannot be verified. The CDR3 extends over 15 amino acids. Germline V gene lookup returns CDR1 DFQATT and CDR2 SNEGSKA (reference sequence). CDR3 loop: CSARPTSGSTDTQYF.

V usage is TRBV5-5 and J usage is TRBJ1-2; TCRdb picks TRBD1, but there is no DNA to check that call. Germline CDR1 reads SGHKS; CDR2 reads YYEKEE (reference sequence). The CDR3 runs to 16 residues. This CDR3 is CASSRLGPSQGYGYTF.

The chain links TRBV2 to TRBJ1-2; TCRdb lists TRBD1, though no DNA is available to test this call. The V gene's germline CDR1 is SNHLY and CDR2 FYNNEI. The CDR3 is 15 amino acids. CDR3 region: CASSNLGQGVYGYTF.

This chain links TRBV5-1 with TRBJ2-1; there is no DNA to check the TCRdb D call of TRBD1. Germline V gene data show CDR1 as SGHRS and CDR2 as YFSETQ. The CDR3 runs to 13 residues. CDR3: CASSLRGWNEQFF.

The rearrangement uses TRBV20-1 and TRBJ2-7; TCRdb's D gene call, TRBD1, goes unchecked for lack of DNA. This CDR3 spans 15 amino acids. Per the germline V gene, CDR1 is DFQATT and CDR2 is SNEGSKA (reference sequence). The CDR3 sequence: CSAREEGDRDYEQYF.

The chain is built from TRBV12-3 or TRBV12-4 and TRBJ2-5. The CDR3 length is 12 residues. CDR3: CASSFKRETQYF.

The gene calls are TRBV10-3 and TRBJ2-7; TCRdb selects TRBD2, and the lack of DNA leaves this call unchecked. There are 16 residues in the CDR3. Germline lookup yields CDR1 ENHRY and CDR2 SYGVKD. The CDR3 protein is CAIGWLAGSGSYEQYF.

V gene TRBV27 combines with J gene TRBJ1-1. Germline lookup yields CDR1 MNHEY and CDR2 SMNVEV (reference sequence). The CDR3 sequence is 15 residues long. The CDR3 reads CASSLSSLGGTEAFF.

The chain employs TRBV6-1 and TRBJ2-4; TCRdb reports TRBD1, a call that lacks DNA to check it against. The germline V gene encodes CDR1 MNHNS and CDR2 SASEGT. This CDR3 region has 20 residues. The CDR3 sequence: CASSEMPWTGDPSAKNIQYF.

The chain recombines TRBV5-1 with TRBJ1-5; TCRdb's D call of TRBD1 is untestable without DNA. Germline V CDR1 and CDR2: SGHRS, YFSETQ. This CDR3 contains 14 residues. CDR3 region: CASSLEGAGQPQHF.

The genes are TRBV19 and TRBJ2-2; TCRdb's D call, TRBD1, is unchecked because there is no DNA. CDR1 LNHDA and CDR2 SQIVND come from the germline V gene (reference sequence). The CDR3 is made up of 15 amino acids. CDR3 in amino acids: CASSPPGGFAGELFF.

The chain recombines TRBV5-1 with TRBJ1-2; TCRdb outputs TRBD1, but without DNA this stays unchecked. The CDR3 contains 14 residues. The germline V gene encodes CDR1 SGHRS and CDR2 YFSETQ. This CDR3 reads CASSFGGADYGYTF.

V gene TRBV20-1 combines with J gene TRBJ2-7; without DNA, the TCRdb call of TRBD1 cannot be checked. CDR1 DFQATT and CDR2 SNEGSKA come from the germline V gene (reference sequence). This CDR3 comprises 15 residues. The CDR3 loop reads CSARTAQNTVYEQYF.